These 24 T cell receptor beta chains share one sample of origin, sequenced in a study of shared clonotypes between healthy human individuals. Using immunoSEQ multiplex PCR, the repertoire was profiled, and TCRdb retains in-frame clones only, with some absent. The data contain 2 million to 2.5 million clones, around 95% of them singletons. Sequenced input: naive CD4+ T cells sorted from blood. Stated subset: CD45RA+ positively selected. These receptors originate from a man in his late teens or twenties in good health.

V usage is TRBV30 and J usage is TRBJ2-5; possible D gene TRBD2, 6 bases. Trimming removed 4 bases from V and 5 bases from J, with 11 bases in between. Germline CDR1 and CDR2: GTSNPN and SVGIG (reference sequence). The CDR3 length is 12 residues. The CDR3 bases are TGTGCCTGGAATCGGGACTCGGAGACCCAGTACTTC. Its translation is CAWNRDSETQYF.

The rearrangement links TRBV19 to TRBJ1-1; D remains unclear. Looked up from germline, CDR1 is LNHDA and CDR2 is SQIVND (reference sequence). With 8 bases removed from V and 0 bases from J, the gap between germline ends came to 13 bases. The CDR3 sequence is 14 residues long. CDR3 sequence: CASGPDRMNTEAFF. DNA of the CDR3: TGTGCCAGTGGTCCGGACCGCATGAACACTGAAGCTTTCTTT.

The J gene is TRBJ1-4, the V gene TRBV6-5; 7 bases match TRBD1. The J segment lost 5 bases and the V segment lost 4 bases, leaving 7 bases of the junction unmatched. The CDR3 consists of 15 residues. Looked up from germline, CDR1 is MNHEY and CDR2 is SVGAGI. The CDR3 reads CASSLSGTVNEKLFF. The CDR3 region has the DNA TGTGCCAGCAGTTTGTCCGGGACAGTGAATGAAAAACTGTTTTTT.

This clone was picked up one time. Other DNA sequences in this specimen translate into the identical CDR3. This chain connects TRBV6-6 to TRBJ2-2; unclear D gene. The CDR3 runs 12 residues. Trimming removed 0 bases at V and 5 bases at J, with 1 base between. The germline gives CDR1 MNHNY, CDR2 SVGAGI (reference sequence). CDR3 loop: CASSYSTGELFF. In nucleotides, the CDR3 is TGTGCCAGCAGTTACTCAACCGGGGAGCTGTTTTTT.

The chain uses TRBV11-2 and TRBJ2-3; no firm D call. V was trimmed by 1 base and J by 9 bases, leaving 14 bases between them. The CDR3 consists of 14 residues. The germline V gene has CDR1 SGHAT and CDR2 FQNNGV. DNA for the CDR3: TGTGCCAGCAGCTTAGTCGGTCCCCAAGTAACGCAGTATTTT. It is translated as CASSLVGPQVTQYF.

The CDR3 protein is CASSPPGGVASDTQYF. CDR3 DNA sequence: TGTGCCAGCAGCCCGCCGGGAGGGGTAGCTTCAGATACGCAGTATTTT. The chain employs TRBV28 and TRBJ2-3, with 8 positions matching TRBD2. The CDR3 is 16 residues long. CDR1 MDHEN and CDR2 SYDVKM come from the germline V gene. V dropped 6 bases and J dropped 4; count of bases not matched to a gene: 12.

The chain combines TRBV30 with TRBJ1-6; D is undetermined. This CDR3 contains 11 residues. V was shortened by 4 bases and J by 7 bases, with 5 bases between the two germline ends. Per germline, CDR1 GTSNPN and CDR2 SVGIG (reference sequence). CDR3 DNA sequence: TGTGCCTGGATGCAAAATTCACCCCTCCACTTT. Translating gives CAWMQNSPLHF. The whole variable domain, filled in from reference TRBV30 and TRBJ1-6, reads SQTIHQWPATLVQPVGSPLSLECTVEGTSNPNLYWYRQAAGRGLQLLFYSVGIGQISSEVPQNLSASRPQDRQFILSSKKLLLSDSGFYLCAWMQNSPLHFGNGTRLTVT.

The chain carries TRBV29-1 and TRBJ1-1, with D maybe TRBD1 (6 bases). The CDR3 has 15 residues. Germline assignment: CDR1 SQVTM and CDR2 ANQGSEA. Trimming removed 6 bases from V and 0 bases from J, with 17 bases in between. The CDR3 nucleotides read TGCAGCGTGAGGGGGGGGAGGGTCGTGAACACTGAAGCTTTCTTT. Protein sequence: CSVRGGRVVNTEAFF. Full variable domain (remainder filled in from reference TRBV29-1 and TRBJ1-1): SAVISQKPSRDICQRGTSLTIQCQVDSQVTMMFWYRQQPGQSLTLIATANQGSEATYESGFVIDKFPISRPNLTFSTLTVSNMSPEDSSIYLCSVRGGRVVNTEAFFGQGTRLTVV.

The V and J genes are TRBV4-1 and TRBJ1-4; D is ambiguous. This CDR3 has 16 residues. The V and J ends lost 1 base and 2 bases respectively, with 11 bases between them. Germline V gene data show CDR1 as MGHRA and CDR2 as YSYEKL. CDR3 protein: CASSQGRGGTNEKLFF. The CDR3 nucleotides are TGCGCCAGCAGCCAAGGTCGTGGCGGGACTAATGAAAAACTGTTTTTT.

The rearrangement uses TRBV9 and TRBJ1-5, with 10 bases lining up with TRBD1. Per germline, CDR1 SGDLS and CDR2 YYNGEE. Trimming took 4 bases from V and 8 from J; bases not matched to a gene: 6. The length of the CDR3 is 14 residues. This CDR3 is CASSKGQGHEPQHF. The CDR3 DNA is TGTGCCAGCAGCAAGGGACAGGGGCATGAGCCCCAGCATTTT.

The chain links TRBV19 to TRBJ1-2; tentative D call: TRBD1 (5 bases). Trimming took off 1 base at V and 4 bases at J, with 10 bases between the two ends. Per germline, CDR1 LNHDA and CDR2 SQIVND (reference sequence). CDR3 length equals 14 residues. The CDR3 DNA is TGTGCCAGTAGTATAGCTCTTGACAGCTATGGCTACACCTTC. Translation: CASSIALDSYGYTF.

The genes are TRBV7-9 and TRBJ2-2, with a tentative D call TRBD2 (5 bases). V lost 4 bases to trimming and J lost 7 bases, with 19 bases between them. CDR3 length: 16 residues. CDR1 SEHNR and CDR2 FQNEAQ come from the germline V gene (reference sequence). The CDR3 loop is CASSSALPGSGGELFF. The CDR3 DNA follows: TGTGCCAGCAGCTCGGCTCTGCCGGGGTCTGGCGGGGAGCTGTTTTTT. The variable domain in full, with the rest retrieved from reference TRBV7-9 and TRBJ2-2, is DTGVSQNPRHKITKRGQNVTFRCDPISEHNRLYWYRQTLGQGPEFLTYFQNEAQLEKSRLLSDRFSAERPKGSFSTLEIQRTEQGDSAMYLCASSSALPGSGGELFFGEGSRLTVL.

Comments on this clone: The sample carries other DNA sequences with the same CDR3. This chain connects TRBV7-2 to TRBJ2-2; maybe TRBD2 (5 bases). CDR3 length: 15 amino acids. The V end was cut by 3 bases, the J end by 2 bases, with 10 bases between. In germline, CDR1 is SGHTA, CDR2 FQGNSA. The CDR3: CASSFRAVNTGELFF. CDR3 nucleotide sequence: TGTGCCAGCAGCTTTCGAGCGGTAAACACCGGGGAGCTGTTTTTT.

V usage is TRBV2 and J usage is TRBJ2-4; 12 bases align to TRBD1. The CDR3 is 14 amino acids. The germline gives CDR1 SNHLY, CDR2 FYNNEI. With V trimmed by 6 bases and J by 9 bases, 6 bases remained unmatched. For the CDR3, the DNA is TGTGCCAGCAGCAAGGGACAGGGGGCGGGCATTCAGTACTTC. Translating gives CASSKGQGAGIQYF.

This chain uses TRBV6-5 with TRBJ1-2; perhaps TRBD1 as D (5 bases). V shed 7 bases and J shed 4 bases, with 19 bases lying between them. From germline, CDR1 is MNHEY and CDR2 SVGAGI. CDR3 size: 15 residues. For the CDR3, the DNA is TGTGCCAGCACCCCGGGGCAGGGAGAACGCTATGGCTACACCTTC. Translated: CASTPGQGERYGYTF.

V and J are TRBV6-5 and TRBJ2-4; no clear D gene. V was trimmed by 8 bases and J by 0 bases, leaving 14 bases between them. Per the germline V gene, CDR1 is MNHEY and CDR2 is SVGAGI. This CDR3 has 15 residues. CDR3 DNA sequence: TGTGCCAGCTGCCCACTCAAACTAGCCAAAAACATTCAGTACTTC. Protein: CASCPLKLAKNIQYF.

The chain carries TRBV7-2 and TRBJ2-3, with 8 bases matching TRBD2. V lost 6 bases and J lost 3; bases outside the gene matches: 8. The CDR3 runs to 15 residues. Germline V lookup: CDR1 SGHTA, CDR2 FQGNSA. CDR3 nucleotide sequence: TGTGCCAGCAGTTTACCAGCGGGAGTAACAGATACGCAGTATTTT. Amino acid sequence: CASSLPAGVTDTQYF.

The J gene is TRBJ2-1, the V gene TRBV5-1, with D uncertain. Germline V gene data show CDR1 as SGHRS and CDR2 as YFSETQ. The ends were cut back, 4 bases at V and 4 bases at J, with 9 bases in the middle. The CDR3 contains 13 residues. Written as DNA, the CDR3 is TGCGCCAGCAGCCCATCAGAATACAATGAGCAGTTCTTC. Translated: CASSPSEYNEQFF.

V and J are TRBV5-6 and TRBJ2-2; the D gene is possibly TRBD1 (6 bases). CDR1 and CDR2 from the germline V gene are SGHDT and YYEEEE. The CDR3 contains 16 residues. V lost 3 bases to trimming and J lost 9 bases, with 21 bases between them. In DNA, the CDR3 is TGTGCCAGCAGCTCCCTCCGTGGCCGTGGGGGCCGGGAGCTGTTTTTT. This translates into CASSSLRGRGGRELFF.

The chain employs TRBV5-4 and TRBJ2-1; 12 nucleotides match TRBD2. V was pared by 4 bases and J by 9 bases, with 2 bases of the junction left unmatched. In germline, CDR1 is SGHNT, CDR2 YYREEE (reference sequence). The CDR3 is 13 amino acids. The CDR3 nucleotides read TGTGCCAGCAGCACGGGACTAGCGGGTGAGCAGTTCTTC. This sequence encodes CASSTGLAGEQFF.

The chain joins TRBV5-1 to TRBJ1-2; 9 nucleotides agree with TRBD1. Germline CDR1 reads SGHRS; CDR2 reads YFSETQ. This CDR3 has 13 amino acids. With 4 bases clipped from V and 5 bases from J, the junction kept 3 bases outside the gene matches. Here the CDR3 reads CASSAGQGYGYTF. CDR3 nucleotides: TGCGCCAGCAGCGCCGGACAGGGGTATGGCTACACCTTC. Full variable domain (outside the CDR3, taken from reference TRBV5-1 and TRBJ1-2): KAGVTQTPRYLIKTRGQQVTLSCSPISGHRSVSWYQQTPGQGLQFLFEYFSETQRNKGNFPGRFSGRQFSNSRSEMNVSTLELGDSALYLCASSAGQGYGYTFGSGTRLTVV.

The chain combines TRBV14 with TRBJ1-2; maybe TRBD1 (6 bases). This CDR3 comprises 16 residues. Per germline, CDR1 SGHDN and CDR2 FVKESK. V lost 4 bases and J lost 5, with 20 bases in between. The CDR3 bases are TGTGCCAGCAGCCCTACACAGGGTCCCCGTCCTTATGGCTACACCTTC. Translated: CASSPTQGPRPYGYTF.

V and J are TRBV4-1 and TRBJ2-5, with 8 bases that match TRBD1. This CDR3 has 17 residues. CDR1 and CDR2 from the germline V gene are MGHRA and YSYEKL. V shed 4 bases, J shed 4 bases, and the junction held 14 bases outside the gene matches. The CDR3 bases are TGCGCCAGCAGCCCTCTTCCCGACAGGGGCCTAAGAGAGACCCAGTACTTC. Its protein product is CASSPLPDRGLRETQYF.

Details on this clone: Other DNA sequences in the sample encode the same CDR3. The V and J genes are TRBV6-5 and TRBJ2-1; TRBD1 aligns across 7 bases. Per germline, CDR1 MNHEY and CDR2 SVGAGI. Trimming at V came to 8 bases and at J to 2 bases, leaving 6 bases not matched to a gene. The CDR3 sequence is 14 residues long. CDR3 protein: CASGRQGAYNEQFF. The CDR3 DNA reads as TGTGCCAGCGGAAGGCAGGGGGCCTACAATGAGCAGTTCTTC.